The entry below describes one T cell receptor beta chain. Its antigen is as yet unknown. These data originate in a study of chemoradiotherapy in HPV16-positive cancers. Study at large: Candidate HPV-specific T-cell clones and common TCR motifs came from functional assays in two HPV16-positive patients.

Samples were taken several times over chemoradiotherapy. Profiled with immunoSEQ multiplex PCR; TCRdb holds only in-frame clones, not every one. The sample carries 9,500 to 15,000 clones, roughly nine tenths recorded once. Deletions cut 7 bases from V and 0 bases from J, with 5 bases between. This CDR3 region has 12 residues. Germline CDR1 SGHDT, CDR2 YYEEEE. General observations from the study: In HPV16-positive patients, HPV-responsive T-cell expansion tracked better recurrence-free survival.

The gene calls are TRBV5-6 and TRBJ1-3; D gene ambiguous. The specimen comprised blood, sampled from a patient who underwent chemoradiotherapy. This clonotype was sampled from a human donor with HPV-associated anogenital cancer. The CDR3 is CASGPSGNTIYF. In DNA form, the CDR3 reads TGTGCCAGCGGCCCCTCTGGAAACACCATATATTTT. The full variable domain, with the rest looked up from reference TRBV5-6 and TRBJ1-3, is DAGVTQSPTHLIKTRGQQVTLRCSPKSGHDTVSWYQQALGQGPQFIFQYYEEEERQRGNFPDRFSGHQFPNYSSELNVNALLLGDSALYLCASGPSGNTIYFGEGSWLTVV.